One and the same sample provided the 3 T cell receptor beta chains below, sequenced in a study of blood T cell repertoires in COVID-19. Using immunoSEQ multiplex PCR, the repertoire was profiled, and TCRdb retains in-frame clones only, with some absent. The sample consists of roughly 240,000 clones, 80% to 90% of them appearing once. Sequences were obtained from PBMCs or T cells enriched from blood (not recorded which). These receptors were taken from a woman aged 40-49 years who had been exposed to COVID-19.

This chain's CDR3 is CASSQGARAGELFF. The DNA of the CDR3 is TGTGCCAGTAGTCAGGGGGCGAGGGCCGGGGAGCTGTTTTTT. The J gene is TRBJ2-2, the V gene TRBV19, with 8 bases matching TRBD1. The CDR3 is 14 residues long. V was pared by 5 bases and J by 6 bases, with 5 bases of the junction left unmatched. Germline V gene sequence: CDR1 LNHDA, CDR2 SQIVND (reference sequence). The full variable domain, in which reference TRBV19 and TRBJ2-2 provide the parts outside the CDR3, is DGGITQSPKYLFRKEGQNVTLSCEQNLNHDAMYWYRQDPGQGLRLIYYSQIVNDFQKGDIAEGYSVSREKKESFPLTVTSAQKNPTAFYLCASSQGARAGELFFGEGSRLTVL.

The chain uses TRBV19 and TRBJ1-5, with D tentatively TRBD1 (5 bases). The CDR3 length is 16 residues. V lost 3 bases and J 0 bases, leaving 12 bases between the germline ends. Germline CDR1 LNHDA, CDR2 SQIVND (reference sequence). The CDR3 region has the DNA TGTGCCAGTAGTATGCTGGGGGGTGATAGCAATCAGCCCCAGCATTTT. Its translation: CASSMLGGDSNQPQHF.

The CDR3: CASSLVPSRETQYF. CDR3 DNA sequence: TGCGCCAGCAGCTTGGTTCCTAGCAGAGAGACCCAGTACTTC. The J gene is TRBJ2-5, the V gene TRBV5-1; weak D call: TRBD2 (5 bases). Between the trimmed V and J ends, which lost 0 bases and 4 bases, there was a span of 10 bases. The CDR3 is 14 residues long. Germline V gene data show CDR1 as SGHRS and CDR2 as YFSETQ.